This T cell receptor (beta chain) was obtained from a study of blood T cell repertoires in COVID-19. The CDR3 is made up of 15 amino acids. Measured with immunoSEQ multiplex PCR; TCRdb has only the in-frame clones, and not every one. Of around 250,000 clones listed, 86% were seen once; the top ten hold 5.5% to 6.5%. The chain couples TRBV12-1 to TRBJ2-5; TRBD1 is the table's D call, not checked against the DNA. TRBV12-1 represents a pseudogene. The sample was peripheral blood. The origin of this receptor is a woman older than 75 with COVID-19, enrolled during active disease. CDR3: CASAPDRGESETQYF. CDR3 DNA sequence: TGTGCCAGCGCTCCCGACAGGGGCGAGTCAGAGACCCAGTACTTC.